These T cell receptor beta chains were read from a single sample in a study of blood T cell repertoires in COVID-19. The assay was immunoSEQ multiplex PCR, and TCRdb's table has in-frame clones only and misses some. Of some 110,000 clones in the sample, around four fifths were seen once. Source material: peripheral blood. The origin of the receptors is an older woman with acute or convalescent COVID-19. CDR3s leave out the opening cysteine and the closing phenylalanine or tryptophan. The size of a clone is reported for some rows only, either as once, few or many, or as a class for expanded clones.

J gene	clone size	V gene	CDR3 protein
TRBJ2-5	.	TRBV6-5	ASSRLAGGETQY
TRBJ2-1	.	TRBV7-9	ASSLTGSLYNEQF
TRBJ1-2	few	TRBV7-3	ASSLRPGGAGVYGYT
TRBJ1-1	.	TRBV10-1	ASSEGSGTEAF
TRBJ1-2	few	TRBV30	AWSAPDQGNYGYT
TRBJ2-2	.	TRBV7-9	ASSFGGYTGELF
TRBJ1-2	.	TRBV29-1	SVEVVGVNYGYT
TRBJ2-1	.	TRBV10-3	AISVRSGGPYNEQF
TRBJ2-1	.	TRBV5-5	ASSLPGRFHNEQF
TRBJ2-5	.	TRBV19	ASSIEGVAPQETQY
TRBJ2-7	.	TRBV12-3/TRBV12-4	ASTPAGFNEQY
TRBJ2-3	.	TRBV7-4	ASSWSPDTQY
TRBJ1-1	.	TRBV28	ASYDRSNTEAF
TRBJ2-3	few	TRBV5-4	ASSSGQHSTDTQY
TRBJ2-6	.	TRBV19	ASQRDSRSGANVLT
TRBJ2-1	.	TRBV9	ASSVGLAGEGKAEQF
TRBJ2-5	few	TRBV7-9	ASSPPGRGAETQY
TRBJ1-2	few	TRBV12-3/TRBV12-4	ASSFREGGYT
TRBJ2-7	.	TRBV5-1	ASCLRTGAPDEQY
TRBJ1-5	.	TRBV10-3	AISTTGDSNQPQH
TRBJ1-4	.	TRBV18	ASSDPDRGVNEKLF
TRBJ2-3	.	TRBV28	ASSIGLVVSDTQY
TRBJ2-7	.	TRBV7-5	ARSLREGLDEQY
TRBJ1-2	.	TRBV3-1/TRBV3-2	ASSQASSSDYGYT
TRBJ2-1	.	TRBV7-2	ASSWDRSNEQF
TRBJ2-2	.	TRBV5-1	ATTPGTGGVGELF
TRBJ2-1	.	TRBV3-1/TRBV3-2	ASSQGGGTTQL
TRBJ1-5	.	TRBV5-1	ASSLDRNQPQH
TRBJ2-1	.	TRBV7-6	ASSLAGASGRGLGNEQF
TRBJ1-5	.	TRBV29-1	SVETGGNQPQH
TRBJ2-3	.	TRBV6-5	ASSPLAASTDTQY
TRBJ1-6	.	TRBV6-5	ASGAKGNSPLH
TRBJ2-1	.	TRBV29-1	SVADSNEQF
TRBJ2-3	.	TRBV29-1	SVVQGTDTQY
TRBJ2-7	.	TRBV19	ASSSSGLADPYEQY
TRBJ2-1	.	TRBV6-5	ASSYRTGPPYNEQF
TRBJ2-1	once	TRBV19	ASRYGANNNEQF
TRBJ2-5	.	TRBV6-6	ASGTGNLETQY
TRBJ1-2	.	TRBV3-1/TRBV3-2	ASSPPGRKDGYT
TRBJ2-5	.	TRBV5-4	ASSLARQEGATQY
TRBJ1-2	.	TRBV5-1	ASSRDSRNYGYT
TRBJ1-3	.	TRBV5-1	ASRPGLEGNTIY
TRBJ1-1	.	TRBV5-1	ASSTNTNTEAF
TRBJ2-7	.	TRBV29-1	SAGQGDNEQY
TRBJ1-5	once	TRBV7-8	ASSTSTGIGNQPQH
TRBJ1-2	few	TRBV28	ASSNEWGGSDYT
TRBJ2-1	.	TRBV19	ASTGTSGITSYNEQF
TRBJ1-3	.	TRBV30	ASWGTASGNTIY
TRBJ2-1	.	TRBV12-3/TRBV12-4	ASTPHALEEQF
TRBJ2-7	few	TRBV18	ASSPDSSSYEQY
TRBJ1-2	few	TRBV2	ASMGSPTGDYGYT